These 18 T cell receptor beta chains share one sample of origin, sequenced in a study of blood T cell repertoires in COVID-19 (dated by TCRdb to the early 2020s). The library was generated by the immunoSEQ multiplex PCR assay. What TCRdb holds here is the immuneACCESS table cut down to in-frame rearrangements. Part of the clones is not present; checked against another copy, under half of the missing clones reflect an unresolved V gene, and the others are unexplained. This sample lists fewer than 200,000 clones; approximately 80% were detected once. The top ten clones comprise around 10% of the sample. The sample comprised peripheral blood. Receptor source: a woman older than 75 with active or convalescent COVID-19.

This clone was counted only a few times. V usage is TRBV10-2 and J usage is TRBJ1-5, with 9 bases matching TRBD1. V trimming: 8 bases; J trimming: 4 bases; junction bases outside the gene matches: 9. The germline gives CDR1 WSHSY, CDR2 SAAADI. The CDR3 spans 15 residues. The CDR3 coding sequence is TGCGCCAGCGCGGTGACAGGGGGAGCGAATCAGCCCCAGCATTTT. Protein product: CASAVTGGANQPQHF.

This clone was detected once. The V gene is TRBV5-5, the J gene TRBJ2-7, with D perhaps matching TRBD2 (6 bases). The CDR3 sequence is 15 residues long. Germline V gene data show CDR1 as SGHKS and CDR2 as YYEKEE (reference sequence). Trimming took off 6 bases at V and 3 bases at J, with 19 bases between the two ends. CDR3 nucleotide sequence: TGTGCCAGCACCCCCTCCCAGCGGGTGATCTACGAGCAGTACTTC. Translation gives CASTPSQRVIYEQYF.

V is TRBV12-5 and J is TRBJ1-1, with 9 positions matching TRBD1. The germline gives CDR1 LGHNT, CDR2 FRNRAP. The junction had 7 bases not matched to a gene; V was cut back by 7 bases and J by 4 bases. This CDR3 contains 14 residues. CDR3: CASERTGESTEAFF. The CDR3 DNA reads as TGTGCTAGTGAGCGGACAGGGGAAAGCACTGAAGCTTTCTTT.

The chain recombines TRBV27 with TRBJ2-2, with 7 bases that match TRBD1. Unmatched junction bases numbered 18, after V lost 8 bases and J lost 6 bases. The CDR3 sequence is 17 residues long. Germline V gives CDR1 MNHEY, CDR2 SMNVEV (reference sequence). CDR3 DNA: TGTGCCAGCGGTCGCCACAGGGGCAGCGGAAAGTCCGGGGAGCTGTTTTTT. Translation gives CASGRHRGSGKSGELFF.

The rearrangement joins TRBV2 to TRBJ2-5; TRBD1 aligns across 7 bases. The CDR3 covers 14 residues. Trimming removed 6 bases from V and 2 bases from J; junction bases left unmatched: 6. Per the germline V gene, CDR1 is SNHLY and CDR2 is FYNNEI. CDR3: CASRVPGQQETQYF. As DNA, the CDR3 is TGTGCCAGCAGGGTACCGGGACAGCAAGAGACCCAGTACTTC.

This chain connects TRBV7-9 to TRBJ1-1, with 8 bases that match TRBD1. The CDR3 loop spans 15 amino acids. Trimming removed 1 base from V and 3 bases from J; junction bases left unmatched: 4. CDR1 and CDR2 from the germline V gene are SEHNR and FQNEAQ (reference sequence). The CDR3 DNA is TGTGCCAGCAGCTTAGGGACAGGGAGGTACACTGAAGCTTTCTTT. This gives the protein CASSLGTGRYTEAFF.

The chain uses TRBV12-5 and TRBJ1-4; D gene uncertain. Trimming pared 0 bases from V and 7 bases from J, leaving 24 bases between. The CDR3 length is 19 residues. Germline CDR1 and CDR2: LGHNT and FRNRAP. The chain's CDR3 is CASGLVGISYGGVGEKLFF. CDR3 bases: TGTGCTAGTGGTTTGGTAGGGATTTCGTACGGCGGGGTTGGTGAAAAACTGTTTTTT.

The chain employs TRBV10-3 and TRBJ1-2; the D gene is possibly TRBD1 (5 bases). The CDR3 has 15 residues. V was trimmed by 0 bases and J by 2 bases, leaving 10 bases between them. CDR1 and CDR2 from the germline V gene are ENHRY and SYGVKD. The CDR3 region is CAISESLEGNYGYTF. CDR3 nucleotides: TGTGCCATCAGTGAGTCTTTGGAGGGGAACTATGGCTACACCTTC.

J is TRBJ2-5 and V is TRBV6-2 or TRBV6-3; TRBD2 matches at 8 bases. This CDR3 is 14 amino acids long. With 6 bases clipped from V and 2 bases from J, the junction kept 5 bases outside the gene matches. CDR1 and CDR2 from the germline V gene are MNHEY and SVGEGT. The CDR3 sequence is CASSPGGVQETQYF. The CDR3 DNA reads as TGTGCCAGCAGCCCCGGGGGGGTTCAAGAGACCCAGTACTTC.

This rearrangement joins TRBV6-5 to TRBJ1-2; no clear D. V dropped 4 bases and J dropped 2 bases, with 11 bases sitting between them. There are 14 residues in the CDR3. Germline CDR1 reads MNHEY; CDR2 reads SVGAGI. The CDR3 sequence: CASSSGGSNYGYTF. The CDR3 coding sequence is TGTGCCAGCAGTTCAGGAGGTTCCAACTATGGCTACACCTTC.

The chain links TRBV18 to TRBJ2-7, with 12 bases identical to TRBD1. V was pared by 3 bases and J by 7 bases, with 10 bases of the junction left unmatched. Germline CDR1 and CDR2: KGHSH and LQKENI. This CDR3 is built from 16 residues. The CDR3 is CASSPLPGQGAREQYF. The DNA of the CDR3 is TGTGCCAGCTCACCCCTCCCGGGACAGGGGGCGCGTGAGCAGTACTTC.

This sequence joins TRBV9 and TRBJ1-2, with 8 bases fitting TRBD1. The germline V gene has CDR1 SGDLS and CDR2 YYNGEE. The CDR3 loop spans 15 amino acids. V lost 4 bases and J lost 3; bases outside the gene matches: 8. This CDR3 reads CASSPRDRTYYGYTF. DNA for the CDR3: TGTGCCAGCAGCCCCCGGGACAGGACCTACTATGGCTACACCTTC.

This chain joins TRBV18 and TRBJ2-3; TRBD2 matches at 13 bases. CDR1 is KGHSH, CDR2 LQKENI, per germline. V was pared by 1 base and J by 5 bases, with 3 bases of the junction left unmatched. The CDR3 extends over 16 amino acids. The CDR3 reads CASSPRTSGGGDTQYF. The DNA of the CDR3 is TGTGCCAGCTCACCACGGACTAGCGGGGGCGGAGATACGCAGTATTTT.

The CDR3, as DNA: TGTGCCAGCAGCTTAAACCCCGGACAGGGAGGACCCAACACTGAAGCTTTCTTT. Its translation is CASSLNPGQGGPNTEAFF. The chain links TRBV7-3 to TRBJ1-1; 8 nucleotides agree with TRBD1. This CDR3 comprises 18 residues. J lost 2 bases, V lost 1 base, and 12 bases had no gene match. Germline V gene lookup returns CDR1 SGHTA and CDR2 FQGTGA.

The V and J genes are TRBV6-6 and TRBJ2-2; D unclear. Germline CDR1 and CDR2: MNHNY and SVGAGI (reference sequence). The CDR3 runs 14 residues. V lost 6 bases and J 2 bases, leaving 10 bases between the germline ends. The CDR3 here is CASRAGGNTGELFF. In DNA form, the CDR3 reads TGTGCCAGCAGGGCAGGTGGTAACACCGGGGAGCTGTTTTTT.

The chain couples TRBV20-1 to TRBJ1-1, with D maybe TRBD1 (6 bases). The V gene lost 3 bases and the J gene lost 1 base, with 12 bases spanning the gap. The CDR3 is made up of 14 amino acids. Germline CDR1 and CDR2: DFQATT and SNEGSKA (reference sequence). The CDR3 DNA is TGCAGTGCTAGTCGGGGGGCCACGAACACTGAAGCTTTCTTT. Encoded protein: CSASRGATNTEAFF.

The CDR3 DNA is TGTGCCAGCAGCTTGGGAGGGGCCGGGGATACGCAGTATTTT. Translation gives CASSLGGAGDTQYF. The chain carries TRBV11-2 and TRBJ2-3, with TRBD2 matching over 7 bases. V lost 3 bases, J lost 6 bases, and 6 bases stayed unmatched. The CDR3 has 14 amino acids. Looked up from germline, CDR1 is SGHAT and CDR2 is FQNNGV.

The CDR3 is CASSGGQGLSETQYF. The CDR3 DNA follows: TGTGCCAGCAGTGGGGGACAGGGATTGTCAGAGACCCAGTACTTC. The chain combines TRBV2 with TRBJ2-5; 9 bases map to TRBD1. The CDR3 is 15 residues long. CDR1 and CDR2 from the germline V gene are SNHLY and FYNNEI. V lost 4 bases to trimming and J lost 4 bases; unmatched junction nucleotides: 7.